The 21 T cell receptor beta chains listed next were all sequenced from one sample in a study of tumor-infiltrating lymphocytes in oesophageal squamous cell carcinoma. From the PCR reads, TCRdb called clonotypes with MiXCR, one entry per CDR3 protein. The sample includes some 21,000 distinct CDR3 sequences, around 43% of them seen just once. Sequencing was done on a sample of normal esophageal tissue next to the tumor. All receptors derive from a male donor with esophageal squamous cell carcinoma.

The genes are TRBV2 and TRBJ1-6; D is perhaps TRBD1 (6 bases). CDR3 length equals 12 residues. Germline V gene data show CDR1 as SNHLY and CDR2 as FYNNEI. Deletions cut 8 bases from V and 8 bases from J, with 10 bases between. The CDR3 spells CASHRDYSPLHF. The CDR3 region has the DNA TGTGCCAGCCACAGGGATTATTCACCCCTCCACTTT.

As to this clonotype: The conserved closing phenylalanine or tryptophan is absent in this CDR3, likely reflecting a read error. The limits of the CDR3 on the DNA are not certain, so only TCRdb's listed CDR3 is given. This chain's CDR3 is CASSLGQGTYGYTFGS. The V call is TRBV7-6, the J call TRBJ2-5; TRBD1, as called in the table, went unchecked against the DNA. The CDR3 region is 16 residues in length, termini included. CDR1 SGHVS and CDR2 FNYEAQ come from the germline V gene.

This clonotype was seen ten or more times. The V and J genes are TRBV5-1 and TRBJ1-6; D ambiguous. Germline CDR1 SGHRS, CDR2 YFSETQ. The V gene lost 0 bases and the J gene lost 8 bases, with 6 bases spanning the gap. The CDR3 extends over 13 amino acids. The CDR3 DNA reads TGCGCCAGCAGCTTGGAACGCGATTCACCCCTCCACTTT. Protein product: CASSLERDSPLHF.

Points on this clonotype: This may be a read error, as it is one base from a much larger clone. The chain combines TRBV11-3 with TRBJ2-5; D is unclear. The J call is doubtful: the DNA matches TRBJ2-1 better. Germline V gives CDR1 SGHNT, CDR2 YENEEA. The CDR3 loop spans 14 amino acids. The CDR3 DNA reads as TGTGCCAGCAGGTCTAGATTTTCTCCCTACGAGCAGTTCTTC. Amino acid sequence: CASRSRFSPYEQFF.

V and J are TRBV11-2 and TRBJ1-5, with a tentative D call TRBD1 (6 bases). The V end lost 2 bases, the J end lost 7 bases, and 12 bases lay between the germline ends. The CDR3 loop spans 14 amino acids. In germline, CDR1 is SGHAT, CDR2 FQNNGV. The CDR3 is CASSLQQGGQPQHF. The CDR3 bases are TGTGCCAGCAGCTTACAACAGGGAGGGCAGCCCCAGCATTTT. Full variable domain (outside the CDR3, taken from reference TRBV11-2 and TRBJ1-5): EAGVAQSPRYKIIEKRQSVAFWCNPISGHATLYWYQQILGQGPKLLIQFQNNGVVDDSQLPKDRFSAERLKGVDSTLKIQPAKLEDSAVYLCASSLQQGGQPQHFGDGTRLSIL.

This clonotype is medium-sized by share. The V call is TRBV24-1, the J call TRBJ2-1, with TRBD1 identical over 8 bases. V lost 3 bases and J lost 2; bases outside the gene matches: 2. CDR1 KGHDR and CDR2 SFDVKD come from the germline V gene. This CDR3 contains 15 residues. CDR3 region: CATSDLTGAYNEQFF. The CDR3, as DNA: TGTGCCACCAGTGATCTGACAGGGGCCTACAATGAGCAGTTCTTC.

Comment on this clonotype: It is likely a read error, because the conserved phenylalanine at the end of the CDR3 is missing. This chain joins TRBV6-1 and TRBJ2-1; 11 bases align to TRBD1. The J call may be in error: the DNA end matches TRBJ2-5 better. The CDR3 consists of 13 residues. Germline loops: CDR1 MNHNS, CDR2 SASEGT. For the CDR3, the DNA is TGTGCCAGTCGGACAGGGGGCGAAGAGACCCAGTACTCC. Amino acid sequence: CASRTGGEETQYS.

This clonotype appeared a single time. This rearrangement joins TRBV19 to TRBJ2-1; 8 bases map to TRBD1. Losses at the gene ends were 3 bases for V and 5 bases for J; bases not matched to a gene: 6. CDR3 length equals 15 residues. CDR1 is LNHDA and CDR2 is SQIVND in the germline V gene (reference sequence). For the CDR3, the DNA is TGTGCCAGTAGTATTAGTCGGGACAGGAACAATGAGCAGTTCTTC. This gives the protein CASSISRDRNNEQFF. The entire variable domain, with the rest obtained from reference TRBV19 and TRBJ2-1, is as follows: DGGITQSPKYLFRKEGQNVTLSCEQNLNHDAMYWYRQDPGQGLRLIYYSQIVNDFQKGDIAEGYSVSREKKESFPLTVTSAQKNPTAFYLCASSISRDRNNEQFFGPGTRLTVL.

This CDR3 reads CASSSSLESNEQYF. In DNA form, the CDR3 reads TGTGCCAGCAGTTCGTCTTTGGAGTCCAACGAGCAGTACTTC. The chain joins TRBV27 to TRBJ2-5, with D unclear. The J call is in doubt because the DNA end fits TRBJ2-7 better. This CDR3 comprises 14 residues. The germline V gene has CDR1 MNHEY and CDR2 SMNVEV (reference sequence).

At least ten counts were recorded for this clonotype. The chain combines TRBV6-1 with TRBJ2-7; TRBD2 matches at 14 bases. Germline CDR1 is MNHNS and CDR2 is SASEGT. After removal of 5 bases from V and 3 bases from J, the junction contained 6 bases not matched to a gene. This CDR3 is built from 16 residues. DNA for the CDR3: TGTGCCAGCAGTCAGGGACTAGCGGGAGAGGGCTACGAGCAGTACTTC. This sequence encodes CASSQGLAGEGYEQYF.

V and J are TRBV4-1 and TRBJ2-7, with TRBD1 identical over 9 bases. The germline V gene encodes CDR1 MGHRA and CDR2 YSYEKL. Trimming cost V 0 bases and J 6 bases; bases outside gene matches: 12. CDR3 length equals 17 residues. CDR3 DNA: TGCGCCAGCAGCCAAGATTCCCGGACAGGGGAGAAGGTCGAGCAGTACTTC. This codes for CASSQDSRTGEKVEQYF.

This clonotype has only one observation. The chain couples TRBV28 to TRBJ2-1; TRBD1 agrees at 8 bases. Germline CDR1 is MDHEN and CDR2 is SYDVKM. Trimming removed 5 bases from V and 10 bases from J; junction bases left unmatched: 7. The CDR3 length is 13 residues. The CDR3, as DNA: TGTGCCAGCAGTGCCCAGGACAGGGTCGAGCAGTTCTTC. This sequence encodes CASSAQDRVEQFF.

The DNA for the CDR3 is TGCGCCAGCAGTGAGGAACAGGGGCGTACAGATACGCAGTATTTT. Residues: CASSEEQGRTDTQYF. The rearrangement links TRBV10-2 to TRBJ2-3; 7 nucleotides agree with TRBD1. V dropped 2 bases and J dropped 3; count of bases not matched to a gene: 5. CDR1 and CDR2 (germline): WSHSY, SAAADI. CDR3 length: 15 amino acids.

The gene calls are TRBV7-3 and TRBJ2-1, with a weak D call TRBD1 (5 bases). CDR3 size: 16 residues. Trimming shortened V by 1 base and J by 5 bases, and 15 bases separated the two germline ends. Germline loops: CDR1 SGHTA, CDR2 FQGTGA. CDR3: CASSLKGYGWDNEQFF. CDR3 nucleotide sequence: TGTGCCAGCAGCTTAAAGGGGTACGGGTGGGACAATGAGCAGTTCTTC.

This clonotype was seen at least ten times. The final CDR3 position lacks the conserved phenylalanine or tryptophan, pointing to a likely read error. It is unclear where the CDR3 begins or ends on the DNA, so no DNA is shown, and the CDR3 is as TCRdb lists it. This chain links TRBV7-8 with TRBJ2-1; the D call in the table, TRBD2, was not verified against the DNA. Both ends counted, the CDR3 spans 16 residues. Germline values: CDR1 SGHVS, CDR2 FQNEAQ. The CDR3 loop is CASSFLGVGSPLHFGN.

This clonotype was recorded a few times. A clone one base away is much larger, so this may be a read error. The chain combines TRBV11-3 with TRBJ2-3, with 7 bases matching TRBD2. The V gene's germline CDR1 is SGHNT and CDR2 YENEEA. V was pared by 3 bases and J by 14 bases, with 17 bases of the junction left unmatched. The CDR3 length is 15 residues. CDR3 in DNA: TGTGCCAGCAGCTTCAGCGGGGCGAACACCGGGGAGCTGTATTTT. Its protein is CASSFSGANTGELYF.

In this sample, this clonotype turned up many times. This sequence joins TRBV20-1 and TRBJ1-1; D call uncertain. Germline CDR1 is DFQATT and CDR2 is SNEGSKA (reference sequence). The V end was cut by 5 bases, the J end by 4 bases, with 14 bases between. The CDR3 contains 13 residues. The DNA for the CDR3 is TGCAGTGCTCGGGATCCCAGGCTCACTGAAGCTTTCTTT. It is translated as CSARDPRLTEAFF.

This clonotype came up a few times. The rearrangement uses TRBV27 and TRBJ2-7, with 9 bases matching TRBD1. With 3 bases clipped from V and 4 bases from J, the junction kept 4 bases outside the gene matches. The length of the CDR3 is 14 residues. Germline-derived CDR1 and CDR2 are MNHEY and SMNVEV (reference sequence). CDR3 loop: CASSFGQGTYEQYF. DNA for the CDR3: TGTGCCAGCAGTTTTGGACAGGGGACGTACGAGCAGTACTTC.

Written as DNA, the CDR3 is TGCGCCAGCAGCTTGGCGAGTGAGACCCAGTACTTC. Protein sequence: CASSLASETQYF. The rearrangement joins TRBV5-1 to TRBJ2-5, with D hard to call. CDR1 and CDR2 (germline): SGHRS, YFSETQ. V shed 0 bases and J shed 5 bases, with 5 bases lying between them. The CDR3 is 12 amino acids.

The chain joins TRBV15 to TRBJ2-1; 10 bases map to TRBD2. With V trimmed by 5 bases and J by 6 bases, 7 bases remained unmatched. The CDR3 consists of 15 residues. Per the germline V gene, CDR1 is LNHNV and CDR2 is YYDKDF (reference sequence). The CDR3 here is CATSAGTSVFNEQFF. The CDR3 region has the DNA TGTGCCACCAGCGCCGGGACTAGCGTTTTCAATGAGCAGTTCTTC.

This clonotype was counted ten times or more. The J gene is TRBJ2-3, the V gene TRBV19, with D possibly being TRBD2 (6 bases). The CDR3 extends over 12 amino acids. The V end lost 4 bases, the J end lost 4 bases, and 6 bases lay between the germline ends. From germline, CDR1 is LNHDA and CDR2 SQIVND (reference sequence). The CDR3 DNA is TGTGCCAGTAGTACGGGGGCAGATACGCAGTATTTT. Encoded protein: CASSTGADTQYF. Drawing the rest from reference TRBV19 and TRBJ2-3, the complete variable domain is DGGITQSPKYLFRKEGQNVTLSCEQNLNHDAMYWYRQDPGQGLRLIYYSQIVNDFQKGDIAEGYSVSREKKESFPLTVTSAQKNPTAFYLCASSTGADTQYFGPGTRLTVL.